Each of the 10 T cell receptor beta chains below was sequenced from the same sample in a study of cytotoxic CD8 clonotypes in ibrutinib-treated CLL. Clones were sequenced by immunoSEQ multiplex PCR, and TCRdb holds only the in-frame ones, with some missing. The sample records 50,000 to 60,000 clones, around four fifths being singletons. The starting material was PBMCs, obtained after 24 months of ibrutinib treatment. These receptors were obtained from a human donor with chronic lymphocytic leukemia.

The rearrangement links TRBV25-1 to TRBJ1-1, with D possibly TRBD1 on 5 matching bases. Germline V gene sequence: CDR1 MGHDK, CDR2 SYGVNS. The CDR3 loop spans 15 amino acids. Trimming stripped 1 base from V and 3 bases from J, with 12 bases between. The CDR3 here is CASSEFGEGYTEAFF. CDR3 DNA sequence: TGTGCCAGCAGTGAATTCGGGGAGGGGTACACTGAAGCTTTCTTT. Using reference TRBV25-1 and TRBJ1-1 for the parts outside the CDR3, the full variable domain is EADIYQTPRYLVIGTGKKITLECSQTMGHDKMYWYQQDPGMELHLIHYSYGVNSTEKGDLSSESTVSRIRTEHFPLTLESARPSHTSQYLCASSEFGEGYTEAFFGQGTRLTVV.

The chain links TRBV2 to TRBJ1-2; D unclear. The CDR3 has 12 residues. CDR1 is SNHLY and CDR2 is FYNNEI in the germline V gene. Trimming stripped 7 bases from V and 2 bases from J, with 8 bases between. CDR3 in DNA: TGTGCCAGCACTGCAGTAAACTATGGCTACACCTTC. Translation: CASTAVNYGYTF.

CDR3 coding DNA: TGTGCCAGCTCACCACTAGGGACAGGGGGCACCGGGGAGCTGTTTTTT. This translates into CASSPLGTGGTGELFF. V usage is TRBV18 and J usage is TRBJ2-2; 11 nucleotides align to TRBD1. The germline V gene has CDR1 KGHSH and CDR2 LQKENI. With V trimmed by 1 base and J by 4 bases, 2 bases remained unmatched. The CDR3 spans 16 residues. Full variable domain (missing parts from reference TRBV18 and TRBJ2-2): NAGVMQNPRHLVRRRGQEARLRCSPMKGHSHVYWYRQLPEEGLKFMVYLQKENIIDESGMPKERFSAEFPKEGPSILRIQQVVRGDSAAYFCASSPLGTGGTGELFFGEGSRLTVL.

CDR3 DNA sequence: TGTGCCAGCAGCTTAGACCGACGCGGTCGAGATGGCTACACCTTC. Translation: CASSLDRRGRDGYTF. The chain is built from TRBV11-3 and TRBJ1-2; D is ambiguous. Trimming pared 0 bases from V and 6 bases from J, leaving 14 bases between. The CDR3 totals 15 residues. The germline V gene has CDR1 SGHNT and CDR2 YENEEA. Full variable domain (missing parts from reference TRBV11-3 and TRBJ1-2): EAGVVQSPRYKIIEKKQPVAFWCNPISGHNTLYWYLQNLGQGPELLIRYENEEAVDDSQLPKDRFSAERLKGVDSTLKIQPAELGDSAVYLCASSLDRRGRDGYTFGSGTRLTVV.

The rearrangement joins TRBV2 to TRBJ2-7; D might be TRBD1 (6 bases). Germline CDR1 and CDR2: SNHLY and FYNNEI. The V gene lost 2 bases and the J gene lost 5 bases, with 13 bases spanning the gap. The CDR3 contains 14 residues. Here the CDR3 DNA reads TGTGCCAGCAGTGAACAGCAGGGGTTCGACGAGCAGTACTTC. Translation: CASSEQQGFDEQYF.

This chain connects TRBV18 to TRBJ2-1, with TRBD2 matching 11 bases. Looked up from germline, CDR1 is KGHSH and CDR2 is LQKENI. CDR3 size: 16 residues. V lost 2 bases, J lost 5 bases, and 5 bases stayed unmatched. The CDR3 DNA is TGTGCCAGCTCACCAACGGGACTAGCGGAAAACAATGAGCAGTTCTTC. It specifies CASSPTGLAENNEQFF.

The V and J genes are TRBV27 and TRBJ2-1, with TRBD2 matching over 8 bases. Germline lookup yields CDR1 MNHEY and CDR2 SMNVEV (reference sequence). The CDR3 totals 15 residues. V trimming: 6 bases; J trimming: 15 bases; junction bases outside the gene matches: 19. The CDR3 loop reads CASRGGAAGLREGFF. Here the CDR3 DNA reads TGTGCCAGCAGGGGGGGGGCAGCGGGCCTACGGGAGGGGTTCTTC.

This chain links TRBV28 with TRBJ1-3, with TRBD1 matching over 9 bases. V shed 5 bases, J shed 6 bases, and the junction held 8 bases outside the gene matches. The CDR3 is 15 amino acids. Germline lookup yields CDR1 MDHEN and CDR2 SYDVKM. The CDR3 spells CASSPSGQGENTIYF. As DNA, the CDR3 is TGTGCCAGCAGTCCGTCGGGACAGGGAGAAAACACCATATATTTT.

The CDR3 sequence is CASSEFEGAYTGELFF. The CDR3 bases are TGTGCCAGCAGTGAATTCGAAGGGGCGTACACCGGGGAGCTGTTTTTT. This rearrangement joins TRBV6-1 to TRBJ2-2, with a possible D match to TRBD1 (5 bases). CDR1 and CDR2 (germline): MNHNS, SASEGT. The CDR3 runs to 16 residues. V shed 2 bases and J shed 3 bases, with 13 bases lying between them.

This chain links TRBV7-8 with TRBJ2-5; TRBD1 aligns across 9 bases. Germline loops: CDR1 SGHVS, CDR2 FQNEAQ. V lost 2 bases, J lost 4 bases, and 8 bases stayed unmatched. The CDR3 runs 16 residues. The CDR3 coding sequence is TGTGCCAGCAGCTTATTAGCCGGACAGGGGCGAGAGACCCAGTACTTC. Translated: CASSLLAGQGRETQYF.